A single sample gave rise to the 16 T cell receptor beta chains below, sequenced in a study of blood T cell repertoires in COVID-19. The table came from immunoSEQ multiplex PCR; TCRdb's copy has only in-frame clones and leaves some out. The data contain about 400,000 clones, about 87% of them singletons. Sequencing used PBMCs or T cells enriched from blood (not recorded which). These receptors all come from a man aged 35-49 years in a cohort exposed to, infected with or recovered from COVID-19 (not recorded which).

The V and J genes are TRBV18 and TRBJ2-1; 10 bases align to TRBD2. The CDR3 is 16 amino acids. With 5 bases clipped from V and 1 base from J, the junction kept 5 bases outside the gene matches. CDR1 and CDR2 (germline): KGHSH, LQKENI. The CDR3 loop reads CASSETSGLSYNEQFF. The CDR3 coding sequence is TGTGCCAGCTCAGAGACTAGCGGGTTATCCTACAATGAGCAGTTCTTC.

This clone was seen a single time. The rearrangement joins TRBV2 to TRBJ1-2, with D unclear. Germline V gene lookup returns CDR1 SNHLY and CDR2 FYNNEI. Trimming cost V 4 bases and J 0 bases, with 3 bases left between them. This CDR3 has 12 residues. CDR3 residues: CASSVTNYGYTF. In nucleotides, the CDR3 is TGTGCCAGCAGTGTTACTAACTATGGCTACACCTTC.

The V call is TRBV6-5, the J call TRBJ2-1; 7 bases map to TRBD2. The CDR3 totals 15 residues. Germline CDR1 is MNHEY and CDR2 is SVGAGI. V dropped 6 bases and J dropped 5; count of bases not matched to a gene: 10. The CDR3 sequence: CASSRLAELNNEQFF. The CDR3 region has the DNA TGTGCCAGCAGCCGACTAGCCGAACTCAACAATGAGCAGTTCTTC.

The chain is built from TRBV2 and TRBJ2-7; 10 positions agree with TRBD1. With V trimmed by 4 bases and J by 9 bases, 6 bases remained unmatched. Germline V gene sequence: CDR1 SNHLY, CDR2 FYNNEI. This CDR3 has 13 residues. The CDR3 nucleotides are TGTGCCAGCAGTGTCCGGACAGGGGGGTGGCAGTACTTC. Its protein is CASSVRTGGWQYF.

The chain has TRBV10-2 and TRBJ1-2, with 9 bases aligning to TRBD1. J gave up 5 bases and V 7 bases, and 5 bases lay outside the gene matches. Germline V gene sequence: CDR1 WSHSY, CDR2 SAAADI. CDR3 length equals 13 residues. CDR3 bases: TGCGCCAGCACCGGAGGGACAGGGTATGGCTACACCTTC. It encodes CASTGGTGYGYTF.

In regard to this clone: The sample carries other DNA sequences with the same CDR3. This chain connects TRBV5-1 to TRBJ1-5; D not certain. CDR3 size: 15 residues. V was trimmed by 0 bases and J by 2 bases, leaving 9 bases between them. Per germline, CDR1 SGHRS and CDR2 YFSETQ. CDR3 loop: CASSLGGYGNQPQHF. The CDR3 DNA is TGCGCCAGCAGCTTGGGCGGTTACGGCAATCAGCCCCAGCATTTT. The whole variable domain, remainder taken from reference TRBV5-1 and TRBJ1-5, is KAGVTQTPRYLIKTRGQQVTLSCSPISGHRSVSWYQQTPGQGLQFLFEYFSETQRNKGNFPGRFSGRQFSNSRSEMNVSTLELGDSALYLCASSLGGYGNQPQHFGDGTRLSIL.

This clone is a singleton in its sample. This chain joins TRBV6-5 and TRBJ2-7; 12 bases are shared with TRBD2. The V and J ends lost 11 bases and 6 bases, in that order; junction bases with no gene match: 8. The germline V gene encodes CDR1 MNHEY and CDR2 SVGAGI. This CDR3 is 13 amino acids long. The CDR3 region has the DNA TGTGCCGCGCACACGGGACTAGCGGGCGAGCAGTACTTC. This sequence encodes CAAHTGLAGEQYF.

This clone was recorded once. This chain connects TRBV6-2 or TRBV6-3 to TRBJ2-7; D unresolved. Germline values: CDR1 MNHEY, CDR2 SVGEGT. Trimming left V 0 bases short and J 0 bases short, with 9 bases between. The CDR3 covers 15 residues. The CDR3 loop reads CASSYSWLGSYEQYF. CDR3 nucleotides: TGTGCCAGCAGTTACTCGTGGCTAGGCTCCTACGAGCAGTACTTC.

This chain joins TRBV10-3 and TRBJ2-7, with 9 bases matching TRBD1. CDR3 length equals 14 residues. From germline, CDR1 is ENHRY and CDR2 SYGVKD. V dropped 6 bases and J dropped 2; count of bases not matched to a gene: 5. In nucleotides, the CDR3 is TGTGCCATCAGAAAAACAGGGGGCACCTACGAGCAGTACTTC. This translates into CAIRKTGGTYEQYF.

This chain joins TRBV30 and TRBJ1-4, with a weak D call TRBD1 (5 bases). From germline, CDR1 is GTSNPN and CDR2 SVGIG (reference sequence). V lost 0 bases to trimming and J lost 3 bases, with 8 bases between them. This CDR3 is built from 14 residues. The CDR3 region has the DNA TGTGCCTGGAGTGTATGGGGCTCTAATGAAAAACTGTTTTTT. Its protein is CAWSVWGSNEKLFF.

V and J are TRBV28 and TRBJ2-7; tentatively, D is TRBD1 (5 bases). The CDR3 covers 12 residues. CDR1 is MDHEN, CDR2 SYDVKM, per germline. Trimming removed 4 bases from V and 5 bases from J, with 9 bases in between. For the CDR3, the DNA is TGTGCCAGCAGTTCCAACAGGAACGAGCAGTACTTC. This translates into CASSSNRNEQYF.

This clone came up a few times. The V and J genes are TRBV18 and TRBJ1-3; TRBD1 matches 7 bases. The ends lost 4 bases at V and 0 bases at J; junction bases unmatched: 6. The length of the CDR3 is 16 residues. Germline V gene data show CDR1 as KGHSH and CDR2 as LQKENI. The CDR3 region is CASSQGQADSGNTIYF. Written as DNA, the CDR3 is TGTGCCAGCTCACAAGGACAGGCAGACTCTGGAAACACCATATATTTT.

This sequence joins TRBV27 and TRBJ2-5; D is perhaps TRBD1 (5 bases). The length of the CDR3 is 14 residues. V was clipped by 6 bases and J by 0 bases, with 11 bases between them. Germline V gene data show CDR1 as MNHEY and CDR2 as SMNVEV (reference sequence). CDR3 in DNA: TGTGCCAGCAGCCCCAGGGCGTACCAAGAGACCCAGTACTTC. It translates to CASSPRAYQETQYF.

The V call is TRBV12-5, the J call TRBJ2-7; D possibly corresponds to TRBD2 (6 bases). The germline CDR1 and CDR2 sequences are LGHNT and FRNRAP. CDR3 length: 15 amino acids. V lost 5 bases, J lost 6 bases, and 20 bases lay in between. In DNA, the CDR3 is TGTGCTAGTGGTACGGGCGCGCGGGCAGCGGGCGAGCAGTACTTC. Protein: CASGTGARAAGEQYF. The full variable domain, rest sourced from reference TRBV12-5 and TRBJ2-7, is DARVTQTPRHKVTEMGQEVTMRCQPILGHNTVFWYRQTMMQGLELLAYFRNRAPLDDSGMPKDRFSAEMPDATLATLKIQPSEPRDSAVYFCASGTGARAAGEQYFGPGTRLTVT.

The chain uses TRBV28 and TRBJ2-7, with 13 bases lining up with TRBD2. Losses at the gene ends were 4 bases for V and 7 bases for J; bases not matched to a gene: 7. The V gene's germline CDR1 is MDHEN and CDR2 SYDVKM. The CDR3 spans 15 residues. CDR3 region: CASSSPLAGGREQYF. CDR3 sequence (DNA): TGTGCCAGCAGTTCCCCACTAGCGGGAGGGAGGGAGCAGTACTTC.

This chain links TRBV5-8 with TRBJ2-1; TRBD2 matches 10 bases. From germline, CDR1 is SGHTS and CDR2 YDEGEE. The CDR3 loop spans 16 amino acids. V was clipped by 0 bases and J by 7 bases; unmatched bases: 7. The CDR3 DNA reads as TGTGCCAGCAGCTTGGATCTAGCGGGAGCACGGAATGAGCAGTTCTTC. Translated, it gives CASSLDLAGARNEQFF.